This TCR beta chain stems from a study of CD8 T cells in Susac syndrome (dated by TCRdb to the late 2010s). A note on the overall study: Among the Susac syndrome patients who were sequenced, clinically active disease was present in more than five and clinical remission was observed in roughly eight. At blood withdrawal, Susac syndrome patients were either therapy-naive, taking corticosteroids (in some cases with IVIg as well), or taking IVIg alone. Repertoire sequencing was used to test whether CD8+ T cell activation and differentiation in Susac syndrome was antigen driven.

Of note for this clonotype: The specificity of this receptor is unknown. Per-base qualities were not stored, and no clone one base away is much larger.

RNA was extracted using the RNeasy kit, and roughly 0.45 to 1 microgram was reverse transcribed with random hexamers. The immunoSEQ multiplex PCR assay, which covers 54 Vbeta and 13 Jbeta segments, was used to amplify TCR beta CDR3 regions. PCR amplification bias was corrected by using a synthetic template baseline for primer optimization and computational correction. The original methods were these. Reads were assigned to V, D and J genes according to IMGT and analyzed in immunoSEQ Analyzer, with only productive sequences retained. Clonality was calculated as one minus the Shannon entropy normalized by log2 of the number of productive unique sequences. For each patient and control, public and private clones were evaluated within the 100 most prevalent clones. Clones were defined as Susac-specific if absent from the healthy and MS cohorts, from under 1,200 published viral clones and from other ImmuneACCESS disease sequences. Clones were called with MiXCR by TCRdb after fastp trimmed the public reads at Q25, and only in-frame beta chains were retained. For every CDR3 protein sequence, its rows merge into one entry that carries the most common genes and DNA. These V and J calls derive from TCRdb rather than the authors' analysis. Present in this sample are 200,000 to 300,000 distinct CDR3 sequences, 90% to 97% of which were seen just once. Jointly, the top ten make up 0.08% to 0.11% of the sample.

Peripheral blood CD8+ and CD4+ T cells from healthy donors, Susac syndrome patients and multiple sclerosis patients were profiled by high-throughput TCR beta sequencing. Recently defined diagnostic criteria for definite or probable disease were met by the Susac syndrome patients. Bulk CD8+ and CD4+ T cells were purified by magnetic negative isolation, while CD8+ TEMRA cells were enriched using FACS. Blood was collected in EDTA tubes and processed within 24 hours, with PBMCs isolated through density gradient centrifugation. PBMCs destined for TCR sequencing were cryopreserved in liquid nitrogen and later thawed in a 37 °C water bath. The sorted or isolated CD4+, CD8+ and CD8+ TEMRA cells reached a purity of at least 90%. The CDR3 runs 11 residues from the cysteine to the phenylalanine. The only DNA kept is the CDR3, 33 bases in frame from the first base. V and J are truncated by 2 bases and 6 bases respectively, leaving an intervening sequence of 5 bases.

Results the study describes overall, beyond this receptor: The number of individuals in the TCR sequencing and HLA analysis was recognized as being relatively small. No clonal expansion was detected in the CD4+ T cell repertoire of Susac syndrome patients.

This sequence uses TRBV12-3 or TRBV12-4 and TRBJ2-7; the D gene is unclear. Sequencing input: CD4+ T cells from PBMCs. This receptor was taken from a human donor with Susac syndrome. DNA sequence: TGTGCCAGCAGTTTAAATCGCGAGCAGTACTTC. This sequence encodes CASSLNREQYF.